Listed below are T cell receptor beta chains from one sample, sequenced in a study of monozygotic twins with inflammatory bowel disease. TCRdb reprocessed the 5' RACE reads and stores each CDR3 protein as one record, lacking DNA. The repertoire table contains about 93,000 distinct CDR3 sequences. The source material was blood. The receptors derive from a human donor with ulcerative colitis or Crohn's disease, or a healthy co-twin of an affected twin (not recorded which). Each CDR3 is given with its conserved first and last residue.

TRBJ2-4 | 15 | TRBV4-2 | CASSQEGDSANIQYF
TRBJ2-1 | 16 | TRBV12-3/TRBV12-4 | CASSLSSGGGRDEQFF
TRBJ2-7 | 13 | TRBV12-3/TRBV12-4 | CASSPQQGYEQYF
TRBJ2-5 | 14 | TRBV5-1 | CASSPGTAEETQYF
TRBJ1-6 | 14 | TRBV5-6 | CASSGFGGKWTLHF
TRBJ2-1 | 13 | TRBV12-3/TRBV12-4 | CASTFSIGNEQFF
TRBJ2-7 | 14 | TRBV12-3/TRBV12-4 | CASSFWGSSYEQYF
TRBJ2-7 | 12 | TRBV6-1 | CASSQKGYEQYF
TRBJ2-7 | 12 | TRBV11-2 | CASSLVVYEQYF
TRBJ1-1 | 16 | TRBV5-1 | CASSLRDRGRVAEAFF
TRBJ2-4 | 16 | TRBV3-1 | CASSQARGGAKNIQYF
TRBJ2-5 | 13 | TRBV7-6 | CASSRDRFETQYF
TRBJ2-5 | 15 | TRBV13 | CASSFGTGAFKTQYF
TRBJ2-3 | 14 | TRBV5-6 | CASTTTSGLDTQYF
TRBJ2-2 | 14 | TRBV10-1 | CASSGNRVTGELFF
TRBJ1-3 | 14 | TRBV20-1 | CSARDAISGNTIYF
TRBJ2-1 | 15 | TRBV5-5 | CASSLWDSTYNEQFF
TRBJ1-2 | 11 | TRBV20-1 | CSASGRGGYTF
TRBJ1-2 | 14 | TRBV12-3/TRBV12-4 | CASTRDSPNYGYTF
TRBJ1-5 | 15 | TRBV5-1 | CASSLDPGSNQPQHF
TRBJ2-1 | 15 | TRBV20-1 | CSASDVRPIYNEQFF
TRBJ2-7 | 11 | TRBV5-4 | CASSLNYEQYF
TRBJ1-4 | 13 | TRBV18 | CASSLIGPGKLFF
TRBJ1-3 | 14 | TRBV27 | CASGRGGPGNTIYF
TRBJ1-2 | 13 | TRBV7-3 | CASSSGQGGSYTF
TRBJ2-3 | 14 | TRBV20-1 | CSARPGQGTDTQYF
TRBJ2-7 | 15 | TRBV11-2 | CASKHSVAGVYEQYF
TRBJ2-7 | 15 | TRBV7-2 | CASSLHSGGPYEQYF
TRBJ2-5 | 14 | TRBV7-2 | CASSLVGRQETQYF
TRBJ2-5 | 12 | TRBV5-1 | CASTLSGGDQYF
TRBJ1-1 | 13 | TRBV5-1 | CASGNGGDTEAFF
TRBJ1-3 | 16 | TRBV7-2 | CASSPTGAGSGNTIYF
TRBJ1-1 | 14 | TRBV5-5 | CASSLNQGHTEAFF
TRBJ2-2 | 14 | TRBV7-8 | CASSFDLLPRELFF
TRBJ1-2 | 13 | TRBV20-1 | CSPTEDPNYGYTF
TRBJ2-1 | 14 | TRBV5-1 | CASSLTGLYNEQFF
TRBJ2-2 | 15 | TRBV5-5 | CASSPGTWNTGELFF
TRBJ1-5 | 14 | TRBV12-3/TRBV12-4 | CASSLGQGHQPQHF
TRBJ1-6 | 16 | TRBV20-1 | CSARRAGSVVNSPLHF
TRBJ2-3 | 15 | TRBV4-1 | CASSYPARGTDTQYF